The next 17 T cell receptor beta chains were all read from a single sample in a study of STAT5B mutations in CD4+ large granular lymphocyte leukemia. Profiled with immunoSEQ multiplex PCR; TCRdb holds only in-frame clones, not every one. The top ten clones hold about 6% of a sample with about 30,000 clones, around 80% of them seen once. Source material: CD4+ T cells from blood buffy coats. Receptor source: a human donor in good health.

The rearrangement joins TRBV9 to TRBJ1-1; the match to TRBD1 covers 7 bases. The CDR3 extends over 13 amino acids. The ends lost 0 bases at V and 6 bases at J; junction bases unmatched: 2. Per the germline V gene, CDR1 is SGDLS and CDR2 is YYNGEE. CDR3 loop: CASSVAGGAEAFF. Written as DNA, the CDR3 is TGTGCCAGCAGCGTAGCAGGGGGGGCTGAAGCTTTCTTT.

This clone was seen once. The rearrangement uses TRBV4-2 and TRBJ2-4; 11 bases are shared with TRBD2. Germline loops: CDR1 LGHNA, CDR2 YNFKEQ. With V trimmed by 0 bases and J by 0 bases, 13 bases remained unmatched. CDR3 length: 21 residues. The CDR3: CASSQEATSGDPSLAKNIQYF. The CDR3, as DNA: TGTGCCAGCAGCCAAGAAGCGACTAGCGGGGATCCCTCACTAGCCAAAAACATTCAGTACTTC.

This clone was counted between two and nine times. The rearrangement uses TRBV5-6 and TRBJ2-7, with 7 bases lining up with TRBD1. CDR3 length: 13 residues. With V trimmed by 4 bases and J by 5 bases, 6 bases remained unmatched. CDR1 is SGHDT and CDR2 is YYEEEE in the germline V gene. The CDR3 region is CASSRNRGDEQYF. The CDR3 DNA reads as TGTGCCAGCAGCCGTAACAGGGGAGACGAGCAGTACTTC.

This clone was counted only a few times. The chain couples TRBV6-1 to TRBJ2-1; D is perhaps TRBD2 (6 bases). Between the trimmed V and J ends, which lost 10 bases and 12 bases, there was a span of 25 bases. Germline V gene sequence: CDR1 MNHNS, CDR2 SASEGT. The CDR3 totals 14 residues. This CDR3 is CATLPGTSTMRQFF. The CDR3 bases are TGTGCCACCCTGCCCGGGACTTCTACAATGAGGCAGTTCTTC.

This chain joins TRBV6-1 and TRBJ1-5; D is unclear. Germline values: CDR1 MNHNS, CDR2 SASEGT. Trimming took off 1 base at V and 0 bases at J, with 13 bases between the two ends. This CDR3 has 17 residues. DNA for the CDR3: TGTGCCAGCAGTGAAGAGCGCCAAGCCCATAGCAATCAGCCCCAGCATTTT. This sequence encodes CASSEERQAHSNQPQHF.

The V call is TRBV19, the J call TRBJ1-5, with 7 nucleotides matching TRBD1. Germline lookup yields CDR1 LNHDA and CDR2 SQIVND (reference sequence). Trimming removed 6 bases from V and 1 base from J; junction bases left unmatched: 24. The CDR3 is 21 residues long. The chain's CDR3 is CASSRPLQTRTGRVSNQPQHF. CDR3 DNA sequence: TGTGCCAGTAGCCGACCCCTACAGACAAGGACAGGACGCGTAAGCAATCAGCCCCAGCATTTT.

The chain joins TRBV7-2 to TRBJ2-1; D remains unclear. The length of the CDR3 is 15 residues. Germline V CDR1 and CDR2: SGHTA, FQGNSA. With 1 base removed from V and 3 bases from J, the gap between germline ends came to 10 bases. Here the CDR3 reads CASSLGRRLYNEQFF. The CDR3 DNA reads TGTGCCAGCAGCTTAGGCCGGAGACTCTACAATGAGCAGTTCTTC.

The chain couples TRBV5-6 to TRBJ2-7; TRBD2 aligns across 7 bases. From germline, CDR1 is SGHDT and CDR2 YYEEEE. The CDR3 has 13 residues. The V and J ends lost 5 bases and 7 bases, in that order; junction bases with no gene match: 9. The CDR3 protein is CASSHWREGEQYV. For the CDR3, the DNA is TGTGCCAGCAGTCACTGGAGGGAGGGTGAGCAGTACGTC.

This chain uses TRBV6-5 with TRBJ1-5, with 7 bases aligning to TRBD1. Looked up from germline, CDR1 is MNHEY and CDR2 is SVGAGI. With 10 bases clipped from V and 5 bases from J, the junction kept 5 bases outside the gene matches. The CDR3 totals 12 residues. The CDR3: CATQTGDQPQHF. In DNA, the CDR3 is TGTGCCACTCAAACAGGGGATCAGCCCCAGCATTTT.

This clone has only one observation. The chain uses TRBV5-1 and TRBJ1-2, with D unclear. The V and J ends lost 3 bases and 4 bases respectively, with 10 bases between them. Germline V CDR1 and CDR2: SGHRS, YFSETQ. CDR3 size: 13 residues. The CDR3 region has the DNA TGCGCCAGCAGCTCTGGGGAGGGCTATGGCTACACCTTC. It yields the protein CASSSGEGYGYTF.

The gene calls are TRBV6-6 and TRBJ2-1, with TRBD1 identical over 9 bases. The CDR3 has 15 residues. CDR1 and CDR2 (germline): MNHNY, SVGAGI (reference sequence). With 2 bases clipped from V and 5 bases from J, the junction kept 4 bases outside the gene matches. The CDR3 here is CASSYPGQGDNEQFF. Written as DNA, the CDR3 is TGTGCCAGCAGTTACCCGGGACAGGGCGACAATGAGCAGTTCTTC.

The V gene is TRBV4-1, the J gene TRBJ1-1, with D possibly TRBD1 on 5 matching bases. The germline V gene encodes CDR1 MGHRA and CDR2 YSYEKL. V lost 4 bases to trimming and J lost 2 bases, with 14 bases between them. The CDR3 contains 15 residues. The CDR3 DNA reads as TGCGCCAGCAGCCTCGAACAGGCGACCAACACTGAAGCTTTCTTT. Translated: CASSLEQATNTEAFF.

The chain combines TRBV5-4 with TRBJ2-5; possible D gene TRBD2, 6 bases. Trimming pared 0 bases from V and 0 bases from J, leaving 12 bases between. The CDR3 is made up of 16 amino acids. The V gene's germline CDR1 is SGHNT and CDR2 YYREEE (reference sequence). The CDR3 DNA follows: TGTGCCAGCAGCTTGGTTAGCGGCCTGTACCAAGAGACCCAGTACTTC. This gives the protein CASSLVSGLYQETQYF.

The chain uses TRBV6-5 and TRBJ1-2, with 8 nucleotides matching TRBD1. The CDR3 sequence is 13 residues long. Looked up from germline, CDR1 is MNHEY and CDR2 is SVGAGI. V was pared by 4 bases and J by 10 bases, with 8 bases of the junction left unmatched. Written as DNA, the CDR3 is TGTGCCAGCAGTTTAGGACAGGGAGACGCCTACACCTTC. Its protein product is CASSLGQGDAYTF.

This chain uses TRBV5-6 with TRBJ2-1; TRBD1 agrees at 11 bases. The CDR3 is 11 residues long. Trimming at V came to 5 bases and at J to 14 bases, leaving 3 bases not matched to a gene. The germline CDR1 and CDR2 sequences are SGHDT and YYEEEE. CDR3 protein: CASRRGQGEFF. For the CDR3, the DNA is TGTGCCAGCAGAAGGGGACAGGGGGAGTTCTTC.

The chain carries TRBV6-6 and TRBJ1-5, with TRBD1 identical over 7 bases. The CDR3 totals 16 residues. The V segment lost 5 bases and the J segment 0 bases; nucleotides outside the gene matches: 7. The germline CDR1 and CDR2 sequences are MNHNY and SVGAGI (reference sequence). Written as DNA, the CDR3 is TGTGCCAGCAGTACGGGACAGAGCTATAGCAATCAGCCCCAGCATTTT. This codes for CASSTGQSYSNQPQHF.

The table lists this clone with a count of one. The J gene is TRBJ1-6, the V gene TRBV18; 10 nucleotides agree with TRBD1. Germline trimming cut 4 bases from V and 6 bases from J; bases unmatched to any gene: 9. Germline CDR1 KGHSH, CDR2 LQKENI. The length of the CDR3 is 17 residues. This CDR3 is CASSLRDRGSFNSPLHF. CDR3 sequence (DNA): TGTGCCAGCTCACTCCGGGACAGGGGTAGCTTTAATTCACCCCTCCACTTT.